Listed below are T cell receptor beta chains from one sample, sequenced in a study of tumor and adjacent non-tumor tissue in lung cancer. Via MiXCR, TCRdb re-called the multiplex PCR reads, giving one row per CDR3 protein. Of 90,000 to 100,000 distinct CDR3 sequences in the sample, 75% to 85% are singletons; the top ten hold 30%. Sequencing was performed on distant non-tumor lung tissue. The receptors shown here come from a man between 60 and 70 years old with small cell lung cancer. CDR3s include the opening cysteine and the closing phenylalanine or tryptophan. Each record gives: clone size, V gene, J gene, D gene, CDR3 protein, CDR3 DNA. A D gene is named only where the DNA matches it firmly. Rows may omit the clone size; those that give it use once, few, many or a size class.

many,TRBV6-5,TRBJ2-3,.,CASRGRGHLTDTQYF,TGTGCCAGCAGAGGTCGGGGGCATCTCACAGATACGCAGTATTTT
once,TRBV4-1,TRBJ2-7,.,CPSSRGGAPGYEQYF,TGCCCCAGCAGCCGGGGCGGGGCCCCAGGCTACGAGCAGTACTTC
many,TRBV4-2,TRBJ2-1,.,CASSQEGGTYNEQFF,TGTGCCAGCAGCCAAGAGGGCGGGACCTACAATGAGCAGTTCTTC
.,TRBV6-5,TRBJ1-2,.,CASTCVGRSSPTF,TGTGCCAGCACTTGTGTGGGACGGTCAAGTCCCACCTTC
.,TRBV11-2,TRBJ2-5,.,CASSLAAGPLIKQETQYF,TGTGCCAGCAGCTTAGCAGCGGGCCCCCTTATCAAACAAGAGACCCAGTACTTC
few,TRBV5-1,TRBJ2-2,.,CASSLNPGPTGELFF,TGCGCCAGCAGCTTAAATCCAGGCCCCACCGGGGAGCTGTTTTTT
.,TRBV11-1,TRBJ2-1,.,CAGCLERTTYKEQFF,TGTGCCGGCTGCTTAGAGAGGACGACCTACAAAGAGCAGTTCTTC
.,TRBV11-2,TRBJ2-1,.,CVSRKRQGDNELFF,TGTGTCAGCAGGAAACGGCAGGGCGACAATGAGCTGTTCTTC
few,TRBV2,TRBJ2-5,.,CASSSINQETQYF,TGTGCCAGCAGTTCAATAAACCAAGAGACCCAGTACTTC
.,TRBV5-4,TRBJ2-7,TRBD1,CASKDRVSNEQYF,TGTGCCAGCAAAGACAGGGTTTCCAACGAGCAGTACTTC
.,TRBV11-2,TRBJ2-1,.,CASSLKAGLVEQFF,TGTGCTAGCAGCTTAAAAGCAGGGTTGGTTGAGCAGTTCTTC
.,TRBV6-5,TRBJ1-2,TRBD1,CASSYVIGTGAYGCTF,TGTGCCAGCAGTTACGTAATCGGGACAGGGGCCTATGGCTGCACCTTT
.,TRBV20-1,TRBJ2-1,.,CSAWGRRGYNEQFF,TGCAGTGCCTGGGGGAGGAGAGGCTACAATGAGCAGTTCTTC
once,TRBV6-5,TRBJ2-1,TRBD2,CASSSNSGRSTSYEQFF,TGTGCCAGCAGTTCTAATAGCGGGAGGAGTACCAGCTATGAGCAGTTCTTC
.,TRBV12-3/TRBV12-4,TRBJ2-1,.,CASRPSTGDEQFF,TGTGCCAGCCGCCCCTCCACAGGCGATGAGCAGTTCTTC
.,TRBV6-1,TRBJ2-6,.,CVTRNLVSSGANVLTF,TGTGTCACCAGGAATCTAGTCTCCTCTGGGGCCAACGTCCTTACTTTC
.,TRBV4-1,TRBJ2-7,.,CASSFDRLYGRYF,TGCGCCAGCAGTTTCGATAGACTCTACGGGCGGTACTTC
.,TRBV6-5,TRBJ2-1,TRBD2,CASNYSIWGLADNVQFF,TGTGCCAGCAATTACTCGATCTGGGGTCTAGCGGACAATGTGCAGTTCTTC
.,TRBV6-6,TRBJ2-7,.,CASHMVRSTKQYF,TGTGCCAGTCACATGGTGCGGTCGACCAAGCAGTACTTC
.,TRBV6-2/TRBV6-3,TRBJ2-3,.,CASSYTSGATDKQYF,TGTGCCAGCAGCTACACCTCAGGAGCGACAGATAAGCAGTATTTT
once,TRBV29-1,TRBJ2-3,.,CSVVAVVSNTDTQYF,TGCAGCGTCGTCGCAGTCGTTTCTAACACAGATACGCAGTATTTT
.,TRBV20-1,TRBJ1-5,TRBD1,CNGRDWVPRQGGSQQPQHF,TGCAATGGTAGAGATTGGGTCCCCAGACAGGGCGGATCGCAGCAGCCCCAGCATTTT
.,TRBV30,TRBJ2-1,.,CAWSVANNEQFF,TGTGCCTGGAGTGTAGCAAACAATGAGCAGTTCTTC
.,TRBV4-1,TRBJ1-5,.,CASSQDRGRRNHPQHF,TGTGCCAGTAGCCAAGATCGGGGGCGGCGCAATCATCCCCAGCATTTT
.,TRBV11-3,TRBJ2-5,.,CACNLLETQYF,TGTGCCTGCAACTTACTAGAGACCCAGTACTTC
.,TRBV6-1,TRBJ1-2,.,CASSLHRNRRYGYTF,TGTGCCAGTAGTTTACACCGGAACAGGAGGTATGGCTACACCTTC
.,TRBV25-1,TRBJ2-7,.,CASSEQPRGPATYEQYF,TGTGCCAGCAGTGAGCAGCCCCGGGGCCCGGCTACCTACGAGCAGTACTTC
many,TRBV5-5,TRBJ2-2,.,CASTQLGVRGELFF,TGTGCCAGCACCCAGCTGGGGGTGCGCGGGGAGCTGTTTTTT
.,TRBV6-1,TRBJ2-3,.,CARSAYRGKGTDTQYF,TGTGCCAGGAGTGCGTATAGGGGTAAGGGCACAGATACGCAGTATTTT
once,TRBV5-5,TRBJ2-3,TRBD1,CASSLIGGRGGRDTQYF,TGTGCCAGCAGCTTAATTGGTGGGAGAGGGGGCAGAGATACGCAGTATTTC
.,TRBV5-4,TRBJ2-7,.,CVSSLDLQGYEQYF,TGTGTCAGCAGCTTGGATCTACAGGGCTATGAGCAGTACTTC
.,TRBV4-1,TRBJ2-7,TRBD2,CASSQERSGSYYEQYF,TGCGCCAGCAGCCAAGAGCGAAGCGGGAGTTATTACGAGCAGTACTTC
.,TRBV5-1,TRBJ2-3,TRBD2,CASSSGLGFGDTQYF,TGCGCCAGCAGCTCGGGACTAGGGTTTGGAGATACGCAGTATTTT
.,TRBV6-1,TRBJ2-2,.,CASWGPVNTGELFF,TGTGCCAGCTGGGGCCCAGTGAACACCGGGGAGCTGTTTTTT
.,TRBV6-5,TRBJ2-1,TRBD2,CASSYYILGLAGVYNEQFF,TGTGCCAGCAGTTACTATATACTGGGACTAGCAGGAGTATACAATGAGCAGTTCTTC
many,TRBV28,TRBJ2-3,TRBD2,CASTSLASADTQYF,TGTGCCAGCACCTCACTAGCGTCGGCAGATACGCAGTATTTT
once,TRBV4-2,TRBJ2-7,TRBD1,CASSQERTGVCDQYF,TGTGCCAGCAGCCAGGAGCGGACAGGGGTCTGCGACCAGTACTTC
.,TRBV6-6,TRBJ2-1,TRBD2,CTRSLLAGEGYEQFF,TGTACCAGAAGCTTACTAGCGGGAGAAGGATATGAGCAGTTCTTC
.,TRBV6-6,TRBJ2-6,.,CASSVVLPGTNVLTF,TGTGCCAGCAGTGTGGTTCTCCCTGGGACCAACGTCCTGACTTTC
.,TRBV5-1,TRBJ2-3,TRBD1,CTSSLDGQGSDTQYF,TGCACCAGCAGCTTGGATGGACAGGGCTCAGATACGCAGTATTTT
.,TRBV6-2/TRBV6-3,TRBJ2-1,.,CACGETETSNEQFF,TGTGCCTGTGGGGAGACTGAGACATCCAATGAGCAGTTCTTC
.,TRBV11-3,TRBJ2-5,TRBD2,CAISTGLAGETQYF,TGTGCCATCAGCACAGGACTAGCTGGAGAGACCCAGTACTTC
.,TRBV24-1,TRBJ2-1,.,CATIDPRTGTYDEQFF,TGTGCCACCATTGATCCCCGCACGGGGACGTACGATGAGCAGTTCTTC
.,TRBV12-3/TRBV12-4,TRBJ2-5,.,CASSFRRGMETQYF,TGTGCCAGCAGTTTTCGTCGTGGGATGGAGACCCAGTACTTC
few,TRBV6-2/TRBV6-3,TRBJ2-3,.,CASSYSSGATDMQYF,TGTGCCAGCAGTTACTCCTCAGGAGCGACAGATATGCAATATTTT
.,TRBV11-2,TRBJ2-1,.,CVGSLQGTYNEQFF,TGTGTCGGCAGTCTACAGGGGACTTACAATGAGCAGTTCTTC
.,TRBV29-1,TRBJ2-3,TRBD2,CMVAVQREVQYF,TGCATGGTTGCCGTCCAGCGGGAGGTGCAGTATTTT
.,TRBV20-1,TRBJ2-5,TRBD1,CSARTGGQETLCF,TGCAGTGCTAGGACAGGGGGGCAAGAGACCCTATGCTTC